This entry describes one TCR beta chain. The sample originates from a study of shared clonotypes between healthy human individuals. The V gene lost 2 bases and the J gene lost 7 bases, with 20 bases spanning the gap. CDR1 and CDR2 from the germline V gene are SGHRS and YFSETQ. The CDR3 spans 16 residues. Sequencing used immunoSEQ multiplex PCR; TCRdb keeps in-frame clones, though not all of them. The profile shows some 1.4 million clones, 96% of them singletons. The source of this sequence is a man younger than 45 in good health. This chain connects TRBV5-1 to TRBJ2-3; D perhaps matches TRBD1 (5 bases). The material sequenced was naive CD4+ T cells sorted from blood. This sample's subset: CD45RA+ positively selected. This CDR3 reads CASSFSSGPQGYTQYF. For the CDR3, the DNA is TGCGCCAGCAGCTTTTCGTCTGGACCTCAGGGATATACGCAGTATTTT.